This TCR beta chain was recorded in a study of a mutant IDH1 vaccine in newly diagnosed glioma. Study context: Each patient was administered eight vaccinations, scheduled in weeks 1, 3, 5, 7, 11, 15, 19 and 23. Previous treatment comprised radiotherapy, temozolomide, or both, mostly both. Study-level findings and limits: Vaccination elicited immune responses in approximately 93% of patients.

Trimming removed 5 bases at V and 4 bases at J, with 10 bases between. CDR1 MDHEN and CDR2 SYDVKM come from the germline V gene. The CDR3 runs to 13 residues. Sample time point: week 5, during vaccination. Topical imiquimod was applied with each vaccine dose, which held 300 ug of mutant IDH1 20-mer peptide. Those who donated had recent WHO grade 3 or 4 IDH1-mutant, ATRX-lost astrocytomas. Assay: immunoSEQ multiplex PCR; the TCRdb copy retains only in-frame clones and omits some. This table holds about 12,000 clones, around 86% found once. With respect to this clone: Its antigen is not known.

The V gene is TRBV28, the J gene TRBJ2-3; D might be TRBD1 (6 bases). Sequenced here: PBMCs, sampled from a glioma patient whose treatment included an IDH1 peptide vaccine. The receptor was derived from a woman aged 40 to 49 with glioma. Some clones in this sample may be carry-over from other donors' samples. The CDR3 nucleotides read TGTGCCAGCAGTCGTCAGGGGTCAGATACGCAGTATTTT. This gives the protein CASSRQGSDTQYF.